These 10 T cell receptor beta chains were sequenced from one sample in a study of long-term antiretroviral therapy in people with HIV. The immunoSEQ assay was v3.0, run at survey level. Assay: immunoSEQ multiplex PCR; the TCRdb copy retains only in-frame clones and omits some. The sample includes just over 20,000 clones, 79% of them seen just once. Sequenced material: unsorted PBMCs, taken 4.1 years after starting antiretroviral therapy. The receptors were gathered from a woman aged 35 to 49 with HIV.

This clone was seen only a few times. This chain connects TRBV27 to TRBJ2-2; no clear D gene. V was clipped by 6 bases and J by 4 bases, with 9 bases between them. This CDR3 has 13 residues. Germline V gene lookup returns CDR1 MNHEY and CDR2 SMNVEV (reference sequence). CDR3 sequence (DNA): TGTGCCAGCAGCCTTTTGGGCACCGGGGAGCTGTTTTTT. This encodes CASSLLGTGELFF.

The CDR3, as DNA: TGTGCCAGCAGCTTGGGAAGTAACTACGAGCAGTACTTC. The encoded protein is CASSLGSNYEQYF. This rearrangement joins TRBV7-9 to TRBJ2-7; D ambiguous. CDR1 and CDR2 from the germline V gene are SEHNR and FQNEAQ (reference sequence). This CDR3 has 13 amino acids. V shed 3 bases and J shed 3 bases, with 9 bases lying between them.

As regards this clone: A read error may produce the germline difference seen at one junction end. J is TRBJ2-7 and V is TRBV19; TRBD1 matches 8 bases. Germline lookup yields CDR1 LNHDA and CDR2 SQIVND (reference sequence). The CDR3 totals 14 residues. CDR3 in DNA: TGTGTCAGTAGTATAGGACAGGGAGACTACGAGCAGTACTTC. It specifies CVSSIGQGDYEQYF.

This rearrangement joins TRBV4-1 to TRBJ2-7, with 9 bases identical to TRBD1. Germline loops: CDR1 MGHRA, CDR2 YSYEKL. The CDR3 has 15 amino acids. V gave up 4 bases and J gave up 0 bases; unmatched junction bases: 4. The CDR3 sequence: CASSRQGGPSYEQYF. In nucleotides, the CDR3 is TGCGCCAGCAGCCGACAGGGGGGCCCCTCCTACGAGCAGTACTTC.

The gene calls are TRBV10-2 and TRBJ2-7; D may be TRBD2 (5 bases). Per germline, CDR1 WSHSY and CDR2 SAAADI. This CDR3 is built from 13 residues. Trimming shortened V by 5 bases and J by 3 bases, and 11 bases separated the two germline ends. The CDR3 spells CASSILASYEQYF. The DNA for the CDR3 is TGCGCCAGCAGTATCCTAGCAAGCTACGAGCAGTACTTC.

This clone has only a few counts. The chain joins TRBV19 to TRBJ2-3, with D possibly matching TRBD1 (5 bases). Germline CDR1 is LNHDA and CDR2 is SQIVND (reference sequence). V was clipped by 6 bases and J by 2 bases, with 9 bases between them. CDR3 length equals 13 residues. CDR3 nucleotides: TGTGCCAGTAGCAAGGGGAACACAGATACGCAGTATTTT. It codes for CASSKGNTDTQYF.

The rearrangement joins TRBV5-6 to TRBJ1-2; no clear D. Germline V gene sequence: CDR1 SGHDT, CDR2 YYEEEE. CDR3 size: 12 residues. V lost 4 bases, J lost 5 bases, and 9 bases lay in between. The chain's CDR3 is CASSGGPYGYTF. CDR3 coding DNA: TGTGCCAGCAGCGGCGGGCCTTATGGCTACACCTTC.

The rearrangement uses TRBV19 and TRBJ2-7; possible D gene TRBD1, 5 bases. V lost 5 bases, J lost 5 bases, and 10 bases lay in between. The CDR3 is made up of 12 amino acids. Germline assignment: CDR1 LNHDA and CDR2 SQIVND (reference sequence). CDR3 DNA: TGTGCCAGTAGTTTAGGGGTACACGAGCAGTACTTC. Translating it yields CASSLGVHEQYF.

This clone was observed a handful of times. V and J are TRBV5-4 and TRBJ2-7; 7 positions match TRBD1. Germline V CDR1 and CDR2: SGHNT, YYREEE (reference sequence). CDR3 length: 14 amino acids. The V segment lost 5 bases and the J segment 3 bases; nucleotides outside the gene matches: 8. In nucleotides, the CDR3 is TGTGCCAGCAGTCCCCGGGACAGATACTACGAGCAGTACTTC. Its protein is CASSPRDRYYEQYF.

The CDR3 nucleotides read TGTGCCAGCAGACGCACAGGGGGAAGCCTGCCCCAGCATTTT. Its protein product is CASRRTGGSLPQHF. The chain uses TRBV6-6 and TRBJ1-5; 8 nucleotides line up with TRBD1. With V trimmed by 6 bases and J by 9 bases, 10 bases remained unmatched. CDR3 length: 14 amino acids. The germline gives CDR1 MNHNY, CDR2 SVGAGI (reference sequence).